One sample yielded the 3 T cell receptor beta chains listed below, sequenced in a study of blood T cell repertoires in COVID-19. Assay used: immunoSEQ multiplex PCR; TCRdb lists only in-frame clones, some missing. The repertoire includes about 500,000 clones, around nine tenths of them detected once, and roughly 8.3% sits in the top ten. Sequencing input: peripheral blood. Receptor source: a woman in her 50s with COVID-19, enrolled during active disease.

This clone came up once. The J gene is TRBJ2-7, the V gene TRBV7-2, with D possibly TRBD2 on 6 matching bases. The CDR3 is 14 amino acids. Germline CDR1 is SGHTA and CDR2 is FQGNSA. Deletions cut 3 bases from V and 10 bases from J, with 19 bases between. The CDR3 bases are TGTGCCAGCAGCTTCTCGGGGGTACTAGAACTTCAGTACTTC. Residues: CASSFSGVLELQYF. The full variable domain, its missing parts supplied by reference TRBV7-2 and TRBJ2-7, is GAGVSQSPSNKVTEKGKDVELRCDPISGHTALYWYRQSLGQGLEFLIYFQGNSAPDKSGLPSDRFSAERTGGSVSTLTIQRTQQEDSAVYLCASSFSGVLELQYFGPGTRLTVT.

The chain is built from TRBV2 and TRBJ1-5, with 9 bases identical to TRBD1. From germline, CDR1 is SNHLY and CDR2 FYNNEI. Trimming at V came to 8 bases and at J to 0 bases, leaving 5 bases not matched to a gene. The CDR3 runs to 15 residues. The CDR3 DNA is TGTGCCAGCGGGACAGGGAGAAGTAGCAATCAGCCCCAGCATTTT. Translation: CASGTGRSSNQPQHF.

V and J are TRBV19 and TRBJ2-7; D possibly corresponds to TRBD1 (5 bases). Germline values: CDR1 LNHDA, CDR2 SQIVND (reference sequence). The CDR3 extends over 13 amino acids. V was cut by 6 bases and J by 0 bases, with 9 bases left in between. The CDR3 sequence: CASSPDTSYEQYF. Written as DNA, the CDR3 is TGTGCCAGTAGCCCGGACACCTCCTACGAGCAGTACTTC.